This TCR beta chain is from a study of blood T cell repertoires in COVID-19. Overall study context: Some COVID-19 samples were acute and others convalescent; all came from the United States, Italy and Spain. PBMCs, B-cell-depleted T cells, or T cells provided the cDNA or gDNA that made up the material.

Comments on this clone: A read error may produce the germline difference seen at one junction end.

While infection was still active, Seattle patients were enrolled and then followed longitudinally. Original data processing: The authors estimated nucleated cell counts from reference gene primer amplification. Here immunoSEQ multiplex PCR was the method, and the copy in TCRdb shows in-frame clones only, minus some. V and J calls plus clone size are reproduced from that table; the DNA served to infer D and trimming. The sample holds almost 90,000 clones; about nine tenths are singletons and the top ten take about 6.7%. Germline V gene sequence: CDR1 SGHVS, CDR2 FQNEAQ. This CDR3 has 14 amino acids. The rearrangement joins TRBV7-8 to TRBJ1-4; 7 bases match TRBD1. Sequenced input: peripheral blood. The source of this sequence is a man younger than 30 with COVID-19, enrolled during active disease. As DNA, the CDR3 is TGTGCCAGCAGCCCTCGGACAGGAGATGAAAAACTGCTTTTT. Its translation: CASSPRTGDEKLLF.